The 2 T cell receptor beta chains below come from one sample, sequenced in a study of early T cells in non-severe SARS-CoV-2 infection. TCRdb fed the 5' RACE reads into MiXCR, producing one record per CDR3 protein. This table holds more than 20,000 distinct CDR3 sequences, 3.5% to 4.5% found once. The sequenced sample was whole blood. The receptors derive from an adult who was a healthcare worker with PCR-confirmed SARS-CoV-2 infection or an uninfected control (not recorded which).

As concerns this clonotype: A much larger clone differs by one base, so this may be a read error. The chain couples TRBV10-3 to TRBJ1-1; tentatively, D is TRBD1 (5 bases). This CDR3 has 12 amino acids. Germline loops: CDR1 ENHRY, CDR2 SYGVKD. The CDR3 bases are TGTGCCAACAGTGCGGGGGGCACTGAAGCTTTCTTT. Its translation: CANSAGGTEAFF.

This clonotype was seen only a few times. The CDR3 is CASSKVPGQGTTNEKLFF. The CDR3 DNA is TGTGCCAGCAGCAAAGTCCCGGGACAGGGGACGACTAATGAAAAACTGTTTTTT. The V call is TRBV7-8, the J call TRBJ1-4, with 10 nucleotides matching TRBD1. CDR1 is SGHVS, CDR2 FQNEAQ, per germline. The length of the CDR3 is 18 residues. V lost 5 bases and J lost 2; bases outside the gene matches: 11.